The clone carrying this TCR beta chain was recorded a few times. The data originate from a study of blood T cells in healthy people across ages. Next came a second PCR, run for about 6 to 12 cycles, which used a sample-barcoded 5' primer along with a J-beta primer mix. Each sample yielded at least 2.5 million CDR3-containing paired-end reads. TCRdb re-derived calls from the 5' RACE reads in MiXCR, one entry per CDR3 protein. The sample yields around 870,000 distinct CDR3 sequences, 25% to 30% seen once. V lost 2 bases and J lost 0, with 8 bases in between. The CDR3 is 15 amino acids. Germline V lookup: CDR1 LGHDT, CDR2 YNNKEL (reference sequence).

The chain is built from TRBV3-1 and TRBJ2-1; D gene unclear. Sequenced: blood. The clonotype was recovered from a woman older than 75 in good health. CDR3 protein: CASSQSRNSYNEQFF. DNA for the CDR3: TGTGCCAGCAGCCAATCGAGGAACTCCTACAATGAGCAGTTCTTC.